This T cell receptor (beta chain) was captured in a study of a mutant IDH1 vaccine in newly diagnosed glioma. CDR3 length: 15 residues. V shed 5 bases, J shed 6 bases, and the junction held 7 bases outside the gene matches. From germline, CDR1 is MNHEY and CDR2 SVGAGI. On this clone: The antigen remains undetermined.

Measured with immunoSEQ multiplex PCR; TCRdb has only the in-frame clones, and not every one. The sample yields more than 30,000 clones, approximately 83% seen once. Sample time point: week 47, end of study. What each vaccine dose contained was 300 ug of mutant IDH1 20-mer peptide, accompanied by topical imiquimod. Whole-study findings and limits: Vaccine-induced immune responses were detected in around 92% of patients.

Sequencing used PBMCs, obtained from a glioma patient whose treatment included an IDH1 peptide vaccine. The chain combines TRBV6-5 with TRBJ2-1; 10 bases align to TRBD1. The TCR comes from a man aged 25-45 years with glioma. This chain's CDR3 is CASSHDRGRANEQFF. The CDR3 coding sequence is TGTGCCAGCAGTCACGACAGGGGGCGTGCCAATGAGCAGTTCTTC.